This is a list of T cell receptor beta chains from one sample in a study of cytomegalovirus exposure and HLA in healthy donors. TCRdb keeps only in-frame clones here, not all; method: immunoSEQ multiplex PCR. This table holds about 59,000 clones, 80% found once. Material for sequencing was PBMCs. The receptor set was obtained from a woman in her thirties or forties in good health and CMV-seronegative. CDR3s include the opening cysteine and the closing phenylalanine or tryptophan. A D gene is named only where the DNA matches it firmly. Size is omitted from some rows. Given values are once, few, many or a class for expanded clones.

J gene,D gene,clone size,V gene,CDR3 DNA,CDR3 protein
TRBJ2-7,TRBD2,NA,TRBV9,TGTGCCAGCAGCGTAGAAGCGGGAGGACTCTACGAGCAGTACTTC,CASSVEAGGLYEQYF
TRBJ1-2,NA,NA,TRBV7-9,TGTGCCAGCGCACAGGGTGGTTATGGCTACACCTTC,CASAQGGYGYTF
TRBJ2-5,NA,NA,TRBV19,TGTGCCAGTAGTATGGGCAGGGCGGAGACCCAGTACTTC,CASSMGRAETQYF
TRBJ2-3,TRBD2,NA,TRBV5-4,TGTGCCAGCAGCCGGGGGGCAGATACGCAGTATTTT,CASSRGADTQYF
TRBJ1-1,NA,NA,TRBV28,TGTGCCAGCAGTTACTCGGGGCAGGGAGGGGCTTTCTTT,CASSYSGQGGAFF
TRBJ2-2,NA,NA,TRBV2,TGTGCCAGCAGTGAACTAGGGGGCACCGGGGAGCTGTTTTTT,CASSELGGTGELFF
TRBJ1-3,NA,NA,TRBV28,TGTGCCAGCAGACGCCGGGACACCTACACCATATATTTT,CASRRRDTYTIYF
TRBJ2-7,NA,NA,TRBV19,TGTGCCAGTAGTCCTACCTGGACGGGGGTGGGGGAGATGTACTTC,CASSPTWTGVGEMYF
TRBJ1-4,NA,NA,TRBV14,TGTGCCAGCAGCCCTAGACAGGCAACTAATGAAAAACTGTTTTTT,CASSPRQATNEKLFF
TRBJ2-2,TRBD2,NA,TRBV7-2,TGTGCCAGCAGCTTAAGCCTAGCGGGGGGAACCGGGGAGCTGTTTTTT,CASSLSLAGGTGELFF
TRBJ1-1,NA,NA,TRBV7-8,TGTGCCAGCAGCTTAGAGGCGGGGGTGAACACTGAAGCTTTCTTT,CASSLEAGVNTEAFF
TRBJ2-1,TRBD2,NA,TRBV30,TGTGCCTGCCTCGGCGGGAGGGGGAGTGAGCAGTTCTTC,CACLGGRGSEQFF
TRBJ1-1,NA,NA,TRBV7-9,TGTGCCAGCAGGGCTCCCGGGGTCCCTGAAGCTTTCTTT,CASRAPGVPEAFF
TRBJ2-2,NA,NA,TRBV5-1,TGCGCCAGCAGCTTACCCCAGGGGCCTACGGGCGGGGAGCTGTTTTTT,CASSLPQGPTGGELFF
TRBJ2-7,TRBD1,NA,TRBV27,TGTGCCAGCAGTTTCATCACCCCCGGGACAGGGGCTGCGTACTTC,CASSFITPGTGAAYF
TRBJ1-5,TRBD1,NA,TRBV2,TGTGCCAGCAGGGAAACAGGGGGGCCGGGCAATCAGCCCCAGCATTTT,CASRETGGPGNQPQHF
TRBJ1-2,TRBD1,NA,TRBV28,TGTGCCAGCAGTATGGGACAGGGGGGTTATGGCTACACCTTC,CASSMGQGGYGYTF
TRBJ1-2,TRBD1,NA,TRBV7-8,TGTGCCAGCAGCGCTTTCCGGGACAGGGGGCGCGGGGGGAGGAGCTATGGCTACACCTTC,CASSAFRDRGRGGRSYGYTF
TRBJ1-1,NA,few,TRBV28,TGTGCCAGCAGTCCGAGACAGGAGGTAACTTTCTTT,CASSPRQEVTFF
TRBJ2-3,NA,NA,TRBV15,TGTGCCACCAGCAAATACACAGATACGCAGTATTTT,CATSKYTDTQYF
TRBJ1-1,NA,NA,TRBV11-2,TGTGCCAGCAGCTTAGGCCACAGGAGGGTGGAGAACACTGAAGCTTTCTTT,CASSLGHRRVENTEAFF
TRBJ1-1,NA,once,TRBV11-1,TGTGCCAGCAGCTTAAGCGGCACTGAAGCTTTCTTT,CASSLSGTEAFF
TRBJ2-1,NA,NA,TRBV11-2,TGTGCCAGCAGCTTAGGGGGGGCTAGCGGAGGGGACAATGAGCAGTTCTTC,CASSLGGASGGDNEQFF
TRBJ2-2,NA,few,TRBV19,TGTGCCAGTAGACAGGGCCCCACCGGGGAGCTGTTTTTT,CASRQGPTGELFF
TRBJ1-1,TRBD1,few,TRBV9,TGTGCCAGCAGCGGCCGGGACAGGGGCGAAGCTTTCTTT,CASSGRDRGEAFF
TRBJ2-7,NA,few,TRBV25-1,TGTGCCAGCATGGGCTCCCCAGCCTACGAGCAGTACTTC,CASMGSPAYEQYF
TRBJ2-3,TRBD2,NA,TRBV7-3,TGTGCCAGCAGCTCCGGACTAGCGGGAGGAGCTGGCACAGATACGCAGTATTTT,CASSSGLAGGAGTDTQYF
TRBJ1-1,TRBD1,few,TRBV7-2,TGTGCCAGCAGCTTAGAGGTGACAGGGTTAACTGAAGCTTTCTTT,CASSLEVTGLTEAFF
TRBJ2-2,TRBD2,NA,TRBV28,TGTGCCAGCAGTTTCTTTGCGGGGGGCGGGGAGCTGTTTTTT,CASSFFAGGGELFF
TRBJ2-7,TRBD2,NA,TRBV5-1,TGCGCCAGCAGCTTGGCGGGAGGGTCGTACGAGCAGTACTTC,CASSLAGGSYEQYF
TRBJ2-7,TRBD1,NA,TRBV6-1,TGTGCCAGCAGACCAGGACAGGGTAAATACGAGCAGTACTTC,CASRPGQGKYEQYF
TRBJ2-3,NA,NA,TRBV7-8,TGTGCCAGCAGCTTACGGGCGGGATCAAACCGGGATACGCAGTATTTT,CASSLRAGSNRDTQYF
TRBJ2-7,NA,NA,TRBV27,TGTGCCAGCAGTTCCGTAGGGGGTTCCCACGAGCAGTACTTC,CASSSVGGSHEQYF
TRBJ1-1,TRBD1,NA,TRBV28,TGTGCCAGCAGTGGGACAGGGGGCTTGGGCACTGAAGCTTTCTTT,CASSGTGGLGTEAFF
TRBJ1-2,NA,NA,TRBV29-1,TGCAGCGTTGAAAGTCCCGAGTACTATGGCTACACCTTC,CSVESPEYYGYTF
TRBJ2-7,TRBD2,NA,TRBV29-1,TGCAGCGTTGGGGCTAGCGGGAGCTCTATATCCTACGAGCAGTACTTC,CSVGASGSSISYEQYF
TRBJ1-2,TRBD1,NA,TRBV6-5,TGTGCCAGCAGTTACTCAAACAGGGGCGGTGAGGGCTACACCTTC,CASSYSNRGGEGYTF
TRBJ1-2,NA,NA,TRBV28,TGTGCCAGCAGTTTATTACAGACCTATGGCTACACCTTC,CASSLLQTYGYTF
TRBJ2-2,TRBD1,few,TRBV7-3,TGTGCCAGCAGCTCGGTGGGACAGGGGGCAACCGGGGAGCTGTTTTTT,CASSSVGQGATGELFF
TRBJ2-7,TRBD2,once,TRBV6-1,TGTGCCAGCAGTTTGACTAGCGGGAGCCATGAGCAGTACTTC,CASSLTSGSHEQYF
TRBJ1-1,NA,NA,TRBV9,TGTGCCAGCAGCGTAGGGGAGGGGCCTGAAGCTTTCTTT,CASSVGEGPEAFF
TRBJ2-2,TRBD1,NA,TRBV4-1,TGCGCCAGCAGCCAAGGTGTCGTCCAGGGGGACACCGGGGAGCTGTTTTTT,CASSQGVVQGDTGELFF
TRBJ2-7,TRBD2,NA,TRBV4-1,TGCGCCAGCAGCCAAGAACGATACGGGAGGGCCGTAGAGCAGTACTTC,CASSQERYGRAVEQYF
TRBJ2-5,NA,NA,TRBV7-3,TGTGCCAGCAGTCGAAGCGGTTCCCGGGGTGAGACCCAGTACTTC,CASSRSGSRGETQYF
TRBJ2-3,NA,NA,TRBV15,TGTGCCACCACCAAAGAGACAGGTCCTTCCACAGATACGCAGTATTTT,CATTKETGPSTDTQYF
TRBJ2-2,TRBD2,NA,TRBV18,TGTGCCAGCTCACCGGGACTAGCGGGAGAGGTCGGGGAGCTGTTTTTT,CASSPGLAGEVGELFF
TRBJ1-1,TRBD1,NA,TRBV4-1,TGCGCCAGCAGCCAACGACCCGGACAGGGGGGAACTGAAGCTTTCTTT,CASSQRPGQGGTEAFF
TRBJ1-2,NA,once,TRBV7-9,TGTTCCAGCAGCTTATTTCGGAGTGATGCTAACTATGGCTACACCTTC,CSSSLFRSDANYGYTF
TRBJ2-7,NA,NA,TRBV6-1,TGTGCCAGCAGGCTACAGGAGACCTACGAGCAGTACTTC,CASRLQETYEQYF
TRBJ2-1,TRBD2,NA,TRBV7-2,TGTGCCAGCAGCTCCCTTGGGACTAGCGGTCTGAGCTCCTACAATGAGCAGTTCTTC,CASSSLGTSGLSSYNEQFF
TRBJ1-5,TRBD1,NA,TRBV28,TGTGCCAGCAGGCCAGGACAGGGCAATCAGCCCCAGCATTTT,CASRPGQGNQPQHF
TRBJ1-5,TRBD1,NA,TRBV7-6,TGTGCCAGCAGCGCCGGGACAGGGGGCAATCAGCCCCAGCATTTT,CASSAGTGGNQPQHF
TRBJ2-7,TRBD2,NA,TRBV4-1,TGCGCCAGCAGTTTTGCTAGCGGGAGCCACGAGCAGTACTTC,CASSFASGSHEQYF